One sample yielded the 19 T cell receptor beta chains listed below, sequenced in a study of T cells in women clearing cervical HPV infection. Generated by immunoSEQ multiplex PCR, the TCRdb table keeps only in-frame clones and is missing some. This repertoire includes about 48,000 clones. Sequenced input: blood buffy coat. All receptors come from a woman aged 18 to 75 with a cervical HPV16 infection that either progressed to CIN3+ or cleared (not recorded which).

Details on this clone: From the germline J gene comes the end of the CDR3, since the read stops 3 residues before it. The V and J genes are TRBV20-1 and TRBJ2-1, with 9 nucleotides matching TRBD1. Trimming removed 2 bases from V and 2 bases from J; junction bases left unmatched: 16. The CDR3 length is 19 residues. CDR1 DFQATT and CDR2 SNEGSKA come from the germline V gene (reference sequence). The part of the CDR3 DNA that was read is TGCAGTGCTAGATATTCGGTCGGGGACAGGGTGTCAACCTACAATGAG. It is translated as CSARYSVGDRVSTYNE. The whole CDR3 protein reads CSARYSVGDRVSTYNEQFF.

As regards this clone: The CDR3 end lies 3 residues beyond the end of the read and is filled in from the germline J gene. V usage is TRBV19 and J usage is TRBJ2-2; possibly TRBD2 for D (6 bases). Germline V gene data show CDR1 as LNHDA and CDR2 as SQIVND (reference sequence). This CDR3 is built from 17 residues. Trimming pared 4 bases from V and 4 bases from J, leaving 19 bases between. The CDR3 loop is CASSKVFSPRGTGELFF. CDR3 DNA, as far as it was read: TGTGCCAGTAGTAAAGTTTTCAGCCCGCGGGGCACCGGGGAG.

Concerning this clone: Read data end 3 residues before the CDR3 end; the end is taken from the germline J gene. The chain has TRBV28 and TRBJ1-2; D unresolved. Trimming cost V 2 bases and J 3 bases, with 13 bases left between them. Germline V CDR1 and CDR2: MDHEN, SYDVKM. The CDR3 consists of 15 residues. The CDR3 DNA, read in part, is TGTGCCAGCAGTTTACCCCCCGACACCTACTATGGC. Translated: CASSLPPDTYYG. The whole CDR3 protein reads CASSLPPDTYYGYTF.

As concerns this clone: The read terminates 3 residues ahead of where the CDR3 ends, so the germline J gene completes it. The V call is TRBV7-2, the J call TRBJ2-4; 9 bases agree with TRBD1. The CDR3 loop spans 15 amino acids. Germline V gene data show CDR1 as SGHTA and CDR2 as FQGNSA. Germline trimming cut 6 bases from V and 6 bases from J; bases unmatched to any gene: 9. CDR3 loop: CASSPSTGGGNIQYF. The part of the CDR3 DNA that was read is TGTGCCAGCAGTCCATCGACAGGGGGAGGAAACATT.

Notes on this clone: The read is 3 residues too short to cover the CDR3 end, so that end is filled in from the germline J gene. V and J are TRBV2 and TRBJ1-5, with D unclear. The ends were cut back, 4 bases at V and 0 bases at J, with 19 bases in the middle. CDR1 and CDR2 from the germline V gene are SNHLY and FYNNEI. The CDR3 has 18 amino acids. The CDR3 DNA, read in part, is TGTGCCAGCAGTGTTGACGTTATATCGACTCATAGCAATCAGCCC. The encoded protein is CASSVDVISTHSNQP. The CDR3, in full, reads CASSVDVISTHSNQPQHF.

With regard to this clone: Sequencing ends 3 residues short of the CDR3 end; the germline J gene provides the rest. V gene TRBV30 combines with J gene TRBJ1-1, with 9 bases identical to TRBD1. The CDR3 is 15 amino acids. J gave up 0 bases and V 7 bases, and 9 bases lay outside the gene matches. Per germline, CDR1 GTSNPN and CDR2 SVGIG (reference sequence). This CDR3 is CASHVGQGMNTEAFF. The sequenced CDR3 bases are TGTGCCTCACACGTCGGACAGGGGATGAACACTGAA.

About this clone: The read comes to an end 3 residues before the CDR3 does, leaving the germline J gene to fill in the end. The chain links TRBV28 to TRBJ2-7; 7 bases line up with TRBD1. V dropped 5 bases and J dropped 6; count of bases not matched to a gene: 7. The CDR3 loop spans 13 amino acids. Germline V lookup: CDR1 MDHEN, CDR2 SYDVKM. CDR3: CASSLDRDSEQYF. CDR3 DNA (partial): TGTGCCAGCAGTCTCGACAGGGATTCCGAG. The full variable domain, with the rest looked up from reference TRBV28 and TRBJ2-7, is DVKVTQSSRYLVKRTGEKVFLECVQDMDHENMFWYRQDPGLGLRLIYFSYDVKMKEKGDIPEGYSVSREKKERFSLILESASTNQTSMYLCASSLDRDSEQYFGPGTRLTVT.

A word on this clone: From the germline J gene comes the end of the CDR3, since the read stops 3 residues before it. The chain combines TRBV18 with TRBJ1-1; 8 bases align to TRBD1. Germline-derived CDR1 and CDR2 are KGHSH and LQKENI. The J segment lost 7 bases and the V segment lost 3 bases, leaving 7 bases of the junction unmatched. The CDR3 has 14 amino acids. CDR3 in amino acids: CASSPSDRVIEAFF. The part of the CDR3 DNA that was read is TGTGCCAGCTCACCCTCGGACAGGGTGATTGAA.

In regard to this clone: The read stops 3 residues short of the end of the CDR3; the missing end is completed from the germline J gene. The chain joins TRBV5-4 to TRBJ2-2; D perhaps matches TRBD2 (5 bases). Germline-derived CDR1 and CDR2 are SGHNT and YYREEE (reference sequence). The ends were cut back, 1 base at V and 7 bases at J, with 8 bases in the middle. This CDR3 comprises 13 residues. This chain's CDR3 is CASSLPGFGELFF. The DNA read from the CDR3 is TGTGCCAGCAGCTTGCCGGGGTTCGGGGAG. Variable domain in full (rest from reference TRBV5-4 and TRBJ2-2): ETGVTQSPTHLIKTRGQQVTLRCSSQSGHNTVSWYQQALGQGPQFIFQYYREEENGRGNFPPRFSGLQFPNYSSELNVNALELDDSALYLCASSLPGFGELFFGEGSRLTVL.

Concerning this clone itself: The read is 3 residues too short to cover the CDR3 end, so that end is filled in from the germline J gene. The chain uses TRBV20-1 and TRBJ2-1, with D perhaps TRBD2 (6 bases). Germline assignment: CDR1 DFQATT and CDR2 SNEGSKA (reference sequence). The CDR3 covers 14 residues. Trimming removed 2 bases from V and 6 bases from J, with 14 bases in between. The CDR3: CSARSRGSINEQFF. CDR3 DNA (partial): TGCAGTGCTAGATCGCGGGGCAGCATCAATGAG.

About this clone: The read terminates 3 residues before the CDR3 end, so the remaining end is supplied by the germline J gene. The chain recombines TRBV18 with TRBJ2-3, with TRBD2 matching 10 bases. This CDR3 spans 16 amino acids. Germline CDR1 KGHSH, CDR2 LQKENI. The V segment lost 1 base and the J segment 4 bases; nucleotides outside the gene matches: 5. The CDR3 reads CASSPLSGGASDTQYF. The sequenced part of the CDR3 DNA is TGTGCCAGCTCACCACTAAGCGGGGGGGCCTCAGATACG.

Of note for this clone: The sequenced fragment ends 3 residues before the CDR3 boundary, so the rest is inferred from the germline J gene. This chain links TRBV29-1 with TRBJ2-3, with D possibly TRBD2 on 5 matching bases. The CDR3 is 15 amino acids. The V gene lost 6 bases and the J gene lost 3 bases, with 19 bases spanning the gap. CDR1 is SQVTM and CDR2 is ANQGSEA in the germline V gene. The CDR3 here is CSVGEGSRLTDTQYF. The DNA read from the CDR3 is TGCAGCGTAGGAGAGGGCTCGAGGCTGACAGATACG.

A note on this clone: A read error may produce the germline difference seen at one junction end. The read ends 3 residues early relative to the CDR3; the germline J gene fills the gap. This sequence joins TRBV4-2 and TRBJ1-2; TRBD1 matches 7 bases. The germline CDR1 and CDR2 sequences are LGHNA and YNFKEQ. This CDR3 is 16 amino acids long. The sequenced CDR3 bases are TGCGCCAGCAGCCAAGGGAGCCGCAACAGGGGTCGGGGC. It codes for CASSQGSRNRGRG. The CDR3, in full, reads CASSQGSRNRGRGYTF.

As for this clone: The CDR3 extends 3 residues past the end of the read, so its final part is completed from the germline J gene. This chain links TRBV30 with TRBJ1-5; 8 positions match TRBD1. Trimming at V came to 3 bases and at J to 4 bases, leaving 2 bases not matched to a gene. The CDR3 is 13 amino acids. CDR1 is GTSNPN, CDR2 SVGIG, per germline (reference sequence). The CDR3 is CAWSNRGNQPQHF. CDR3 DNA, as far as it was read: TGTGCCTGGAGCAACAGGGGGAATCAGCCC.

As regards this clone: The read gets to within 3 residues of the CDR3 end, and the germline J gene fills in the rest. The chain recombines TRBV5-4 with TRBJ2-1, with 8 positions matching TRBD2. Germline loops: CDR1 SGHNT, CDR2 YYREEE (reference sequence). The CDR3 loop spans 12 amino acids. The trim removed 6 bases at V and 9 bases at J, leaving 5 bases unmatched. Incomplete CDR3 DNA: TGTGCCAGCACCGGGGGGGGAGCTGAG. This gives the protein CASTGGGAE. The entire CDR3 protein reads CASTGGGAEQFF. Using reference TRBV5-4 and TRBJ2-1 for the parts outside the CDR3, the full variable domain is ETGVTQSPTHLIKTRGQQVTLRCSSQSGHNTVSWYQQALGQGPQFIFQYYREEENGRGNFPPRFSGLQFPNYSSELNVNALELDDSALYLCASTGGGAEQFFGPGTRLTVL.

A remark on this clone: The read ends 3 residues before the CDR3 terminus; that terminus is restored from the germline J gene. This rearrangement joins TRBV14 to TRBJ1-1; 8 bases are shared with TRBD1. The CDR3 contains 15 residues. The V gene's germline CDR1 is SGHDN and CDR2 FVKESK. The J segment lost 0 bases and the V segment lost 3 bases, leaving 3 bases of the junction unmatched. CDR3 DNA (partial): TGTGCCAGCAGCCAGCAGGGGGCTGTGAACACTGAA. Its translation: CASSQQGAVNTE. The whole CDR3 is CASSQQGAVNTEAFF.

About this clone: An end of the junction differs from the germline gene, which may be a read error. The DNA ends 3 residues before the CDR3 does, and the rest of the CDR3 is filled in from the germline J gene. This sequence joins TRBV7-8 and TRBJ1-1; D is perhaps TRBD1 (5 bases). CDR3 length: 15 amino acids. The germline CDR1 and CDR2 sequences are SGHVS and FQNEAQ. This chain's CDR3 is CASSPRQGMNAEAFF. The sequenced part of the CDR3 DNA is TGTGCCAGCAGCCCCCGGCAGGGCATGAACGCTGAA.

A word on this clone: The read stops 3 residues short of the end of the CDR3; the missing end is completed from the germline J gene. The V and J genes are TRBV29-1 and TRBJ2-1, with D possibly being TRBD2 (6 bases). This CDR3 has 15 residues. Germline CDR1 SQVTM, CDR2 ANQGSEA. Deletions cut 3 bases from V and 6 bases from J, with 18 bases between. The CDR3 reads CSVERGPGFGNEQFF. The CDR3 DNA, read in part, is TGCAGCGTTGAGCGGGGTCCGGGTTTTGGCAATGAG.

For this clone: The read stops 3 residues short of the end of the CDR3; the missing end is completed from the germline J gene. This rearrangement joins TRBV19 to TRBJ1-5; D is ambiguous. The CDR3 covers 15 residues. Germline CDR1 is LNHDA and CDR2 is SQIVND (reference sequence). The V end lost 3 bases, the J end lost 3 bases, and 12 bases lay between the germline ends. CDR3 protein: CASSIAAAINQPQHF. CDR3 bases read: TGTGCCAGTAGTATTGCGGCGGCGATCAATCAGCCC.